This T cell receptor beta chain comes out of a study of blood T cell repertoires in COVID-19. Overall study: Some COVID-19 samples were acute and others convalescent; all came from the United States, Italy and Spain. The analysed material was cDNA or gDNA that came from T cells, B-cell-depleted T cells, or PBMCs.

Per the study methods: The assay estimated nucleated cells by amplifying reference gene primers. TCRdb's copy holds only in-frame clones and misses some; the assay was immunoSEQ multiplex PCR. V and J calls and clone size follow that table, whereas D and trimming were derived from the DNA. The data show a few hundred thousand clones, about nine tenths seen once. CDR1 and CDR2 from the germline V gene are KGHSH and LQKENI. V was pared by 0 bases and J by 7 bases, with 18 bases between. The length of the CDR3 is 17 residues. The origin of this receptor is a man between 65 and 80 years old with acute or convalescent COVID-19. The chain employs TRBV18 and TRBJ2-2; tentatively, D is TRBD2 (5 bases). The sample taken for sequencing was peripheral blood. For the CDR3, the DNA is TGTGCCAGCTCACCACCGACTACGAGGGCAGTGGGCGGGGAGCTGTTTTTT. Translation gives CASSPPTTRAVGGELFF.